This passage covers 24 T cell receptor beta chains from one sample sequenced in a study of human T cells and chemical hapten exposure. Time point given: patch test 3, about 24 weeks after DPC sensitization. Regarding treatment: therapeutic diphenylcyclopropenone sensitization with weekly scalp DPC. Each CDR3 protein gets one entry after TCRdb re-called the RACE reads with MiXCR. The table includes 150,000 to 200,000 distinct CDR3 sequences, under 30% detected once. The sample in question was whole blood, obtained in connection with sensitization to the hapten diphenylcyclopropenone (DPC). These receptors came from a woman in her thirties or forties with alopecia areata. Some clones in this sample may be carry-over from other donors' samples.

The chain joins TRBV24-1 to TRBJ2-1; 13 bases fit TRBD2. J was trimmed by 5 bases and V by 5 bases; bases with no gene match: 5. The length of the CDR3 is 16 residues. Germline CDR1 and CDR2: KGHDR and SFDVKD. This CDR3 reads CATSAVTSGRHNEQFF. The CDR3 bases are TGTGCCACCAGTGCCGTGACTAGCGGGAGGCACAATGAGCAGTTCTTC.

The V gene is TRBV4-3, the J gene TRBJ2-2, with no clear D. The germline V gene has CDR1 LGHNA and CDR2 YSLEER. This CDR3 has 15 residues. Trimming removed 2 bases at V and 0 bases at J, with 7 bases between. Here the CDR3 DNA reads TGCGCCAGCAGCCAATTCGCTACGAACACCGGGGAGCTGTTTTTT. This sequence encodes CASSQFATNTGELFF.

This chain connects TRBV25-1 to TRBJ2-5, with D tentatively TRBD2 (5 bases). This CDR3 has 16 amino acids. With 2 bases removed from V and 4 bases from J, the gap between germline ends came to 17 bases. Germline assignment: CDR1 MGHDK and CDR2 SYGVNS. The CDR3 spells CASSESHGRGGETQYF. CDR3 DNA sequence: TGTGCCAGCAGTGAAAGTCACGGTCGCGGAGGAGAGACCCAGTACTTC. The whole variable domain, filled in from reference TRBV25-1 and TRBJ2-5, reads EADIYQTPRYLVIGTGKKITLECSQTMGHDKMYWYQQDPGMELHLIHYSYGVNSTEKGDLSSESTVSRIRTEHFPLTLESARPSHTSQYLCASSESHGRGGETQYFGPGTRLLVL.

This chain links TRBV28 with TRBJ2-1, with TRBD2 matching 12 bases. The trim removed 1 base at V and 9 bases at J, leaving 7 bases unmatched. Germline CDR1 MDHEN, CDR2 SYDVKM. This CDR3 comprises 16 residues. CDR3 DNA: TGTGCCAGCAGTTTATTGTCGGCTAGCGGGAGGGGTGAGCAGTTCTTC. This translates into CASSLLSASGRGEQFF.

This clonotype was seen a few times. The rearrangement joins TRBV28 to TRBJ1-5; D is unresolved. This CDR3 contains 14 residues. Germline V gene lookup returns CDR1 MDHEN and CDR2 SYDVKM. The V and J ends lost 4 bases and 1 base respectively, with 8 bases between them. The CDR3 nucleotides read TGTGCCAGCAGTTCGGCGCGAAGCAATCAGCCCCAGCATTTT. Translated, it gives CASSSARSNQPQHF.

This clonotype was found a few times. The rearrangement joins TRBV28 to TRBJ1-5, with D unresolved. Germline loops: CDR1 MDHEN, CDR2 SYDVKM. The V end lost 4 bases, the J end lost 5 bases, and 12 bases lay between the germline ends. There are 14 residues in the CDR3. CDR3 bases: TGTGCCAGCAGTTGGTACCAAGGTCATCAGCCCCAGCATTTT. It specifies CASSWYQGHQPQHF.

This clonotype came up a few times. The chain couples TRBV7-2 to TRBJ2-7, with 9 bases aligning to TRBD2. The germline V gene has CDR1 SGHTA and CDR2 FQGNSA. V lost 5 bases, J lost 4 bases, and 12 bases stayed unmatched. This CDR3 has 16 residues. The CDR3 sequence: CASSLTRYSGSYEQYF. The CDR3 region has the DNA TGTGCCAGCAGCCTCACCCGTTATAGCGGGAGTTACGAGCAGTACTTC.

This chain joins TRBV20-1 and TRBJ2-1; D is unclear. Germline-derived CDR1 and CDR2 are DFQATT and SNEGSKA (reference sequence). V lost 0 bases and J 0 bases, leaving 12 bases between the germline ends. The CDR3 has 16 amino acids. The CDR3 protein is CSARDLRRLSYNEQFF. The CDR3 coding sequence is TGCAGTGCTAGAGATCTGAGACGACTCTCCTACAATGAGCAGTTCTTC.

V is TRBV28 and J is TRBJ1-2, with TRBD1 matching over 10 bases. V gave up 10 bases and J gave up 5 bases; unmatched junction bases: 7. CDR1 and CDR2 (germline): MDHEN, SYDVKM. The CDR3 is 13 residues long. As DNA, the CDR3 is TGTGCCACCAGGCCGGACAGGGGGTATGGCTACACCTTC. Its protein is CATRPDRGYGYTF.

The V gene is TRBV9, the J gene TRBJ2-2, with unresolved D. Per the germline V gene, CDR1 is SGDLS and CDR2 is YYNGEE. The ends were cut back, 0 bases at V and 5 bases at J, with 11 bases in the middle. The CDR3 has 15 residues. The CDR3 sequence is CASSVDQTRTGELFF. In nucleotides, the CDR3 is TGTGCCAGCAGCGTAGACCAGACTCGAACCGGGGAGCTGTTTTTT.

This clonotype has ten or more counts. J is TRBJ1-4 and V is TRBV6-2 or TRBV6-3, with TRBD1 as a possible D gene (6 bases). The germline V and J ends were trimmed by 8 bases and 8 bases, with 12 bases remaining between them. The CDR3 sequence is 12 residues long. CDR1 MNHEY and CDR2 SVGEGT come from the germline V gene. The CDR3 protein is CASGKQGEKLFF. The CDR3 region has the DNA TGTGCCAGCGGAAAACAGGGAGAAAAACTGTTTTTT.

Ten or more counts support this clonotype. The chain carries TRBV23-1 and TRBJ2-5; 8 bases fit TRBD1. TRBV23-1 is noted as an ORF with a role that remains uncertain. The CDR3 has 13 residues. The trim removed 7 bases at V and 2 bases at J, leaving 3 bases unmatched. CDR3 loop: CASKGQAQETQYF. Written as DNA, the CDR3 is TGCGCCAGCAAGGGACAGGCACAAGAGACCCAGTACTTC.

This clonotype came up many times. The chain employs TRBV18 and TRBJ2-1, with D uncertain. V gave up 3 bases and J gave up 6 bases, with 15 bases separating them. The germline gives CDR1 KGHSH, CDR2 LQKENI. CDR3 length: 15 residues. CDR3: CASSPLDPLVNEQFF. CDR3 nucleotide sequence: TGTGCCAGCTCACCGCTAGATCCCCTAGTCAATGAGCAGTTCTTC.

This clonotype was picked up a small number of times. This chain links TRBV28 with TRBJ2-3; 15 nucleotides line up with TRBD2. This CDR3 contains 14 residues. CDR1 is MDHEN and CDR2 is SYDVKM in the germline V gene. The CDR3 is CGTRPGLAGGKRYF. DNA for the CDR3: TGTGGAACCAGACCGGGACTAGCGGGAGGCAAGCGGTATTTT.

This clonotype has ten or more counts. The V gene is TRBV29-1, the J gene TRBJ2-3, with D tentatively TRBD2 (8 bases). CDR3 length: 18 amino acids. The germline gives CDR1 SQVTM, CDR2 ANQGSEA. V shed 5 bases and J shed 1 base, with 25 bases lying between them. The CDR3 loop reads CSVPTWGGSGTGTDTQYF. The CDR3 DNA follows: TGCAGCGTTCCTACTTGGGGTGGTAGCGGGACAGGCACAGATACGCAGTATTTT.

The chain is built from TRBV6-5 and TRBJ1-3; no firm D call. CDR3 size: 16 residues. With 2 bases removed from V and 4 bases from J, the gap between germline ends came to 15 bases. Germline V gives CDR1 MNHEY, CDR2 SVGAGI. The CDR3 region has the DNA TGTGCCAGCAGTTACGGTCTCCCTACGGGGGGAAACACCATATATTTT. This codes for CASSYGLPTGGNTIYF.

This clonotype was observed a few times. The chain recombines TRBV20-1 with TRBJ2-3; TRBD1 might be the D (5 bases). The V and J ends lost 6 bases and 2 bases respectively, with 12 bases between them. The CDR3 extends over 13 amino acids. CDR1 is DFQATT, CDR2 SNEGSKA, per germline (reference sequence). The CDR3 DNA reads as TGCAGTGCAAACCGACAGACCACAGATACGCAGTATTTT. Translation gives CSANRQTTDTQYF.

J is TRBJ2-3 and V is TRBV11-3; the match to TRBD1 covers 7 bases. This CDR3 is built from 14 residues. V dropped 6 bases and J dropped 4; count of bases not matched to a gene: 7. Germline loops: CDR1 SGHNT, CDR2 YENEEA. CDR3 in amino acids: CASSRDRGADTQYF. Written as DNA, the CDR3 is TGTGCCAGCAGTCGGGACAGAGGCGCAGATACGCAGTATTTT.

This clonotype was seen only a few times. The chain is built from TRBV28 and TRBJ2-7; 8 nucleotides line up with TRBD1. CDR1 and CDR2 from the germline V gene are MDHEN and SYDVKM. V lost 3 bases and J lost 2; bases outside the gene matches: 3. This CDR3 is 14 amino acids long. The CDR3 region is CASSFGTGTYEQYF. In DNA form, the CDR3 reads TGTGCCAGCAGTTTCGGGACAGGAACCTACGAGCAGTACTTC.

V and J are TRBV7-2 and TRBJ2-2; D perhaps matches TRBD1 (5 bases). V was shortened by 5 bases and J by 2 bases, with 9 bases between the two germline ends. CDR1 is SGHTA, CDR2 FQGNSA, per germline. This CDR3 has 14 residues. The CDR3: CASSAQGNTGELFF. In DNA form, the CDR3 reads TGTGCCAGCAGCGCCCAGGGAAACACCGGGGAGCTGTTTTTT.

Only a few counts were recorded for this clonotype. The rearrangement joins TRBV29-1 to TRBJ2-5, with TRBD2 as a possible D gene (5 bases). CDR3 length equals 13 residues. Germline V CDR1 and CDR2: SQVTM, ANQGSEA. The V and J ends lost 5 bases and 5 bases respectively, with 15 bases between them. As DNA, the CDR3 is TGCAGCGTTCAACTAACCCGGAGGGAGACCCAGTACTTC. Translation gives CSVQLTRRETQYF.

V is TRBV20-1 and J is TRBJ2-3; D not certain. The CDR3 runs 12 residues. Germline loops: CDR1 DFQATT, CDR2 SNEGSKA (reference sequence). V shed 7 bases and J shed 6 bases, with 14 bases lying between them. The CDR3 sequence: CSGARGGDTQYF. CDR3 in DNA: TGCAGTGGGGCGAGAGGTGGGGATACGCAGTATTTT.

This chain links TRBV5-1 with TRBJ2-3; tentatively, D is TRBD2 (5 bases). The CDR3 loop spans 15 amino acids. Trimming removed 0 bases at V and 1 base at J, with 9 bases between. Germline CDR1 reads SGHRS; CDR2 reads YFSETQ. DNA for the CDR3: TGCGCCAGCAGCTTGGACAGAGCGGGCACAGATACGCAGTATTTT. It specifies CASSLDRAGTDTQYF.

The chain links TRBV20-1 to TRBJ2-5, with 9 bases aligning to TRBD2. Germline CDR1 reads DFQATT; CDR2 reads SNEGSKA (reference sequence). V trimming: 5 bases; J trimming: 5 bases; junction bases outside the gene matches: 18. The CDR3 totals 17 residues. In DNA, the CDR3 is TGCAGTGCTCCACCGTGGGGGGTAGCGGGAGTGGCGGAGACCCAGTACTTC. Protein sequence: CSAPPWGVAGVAETQYF.